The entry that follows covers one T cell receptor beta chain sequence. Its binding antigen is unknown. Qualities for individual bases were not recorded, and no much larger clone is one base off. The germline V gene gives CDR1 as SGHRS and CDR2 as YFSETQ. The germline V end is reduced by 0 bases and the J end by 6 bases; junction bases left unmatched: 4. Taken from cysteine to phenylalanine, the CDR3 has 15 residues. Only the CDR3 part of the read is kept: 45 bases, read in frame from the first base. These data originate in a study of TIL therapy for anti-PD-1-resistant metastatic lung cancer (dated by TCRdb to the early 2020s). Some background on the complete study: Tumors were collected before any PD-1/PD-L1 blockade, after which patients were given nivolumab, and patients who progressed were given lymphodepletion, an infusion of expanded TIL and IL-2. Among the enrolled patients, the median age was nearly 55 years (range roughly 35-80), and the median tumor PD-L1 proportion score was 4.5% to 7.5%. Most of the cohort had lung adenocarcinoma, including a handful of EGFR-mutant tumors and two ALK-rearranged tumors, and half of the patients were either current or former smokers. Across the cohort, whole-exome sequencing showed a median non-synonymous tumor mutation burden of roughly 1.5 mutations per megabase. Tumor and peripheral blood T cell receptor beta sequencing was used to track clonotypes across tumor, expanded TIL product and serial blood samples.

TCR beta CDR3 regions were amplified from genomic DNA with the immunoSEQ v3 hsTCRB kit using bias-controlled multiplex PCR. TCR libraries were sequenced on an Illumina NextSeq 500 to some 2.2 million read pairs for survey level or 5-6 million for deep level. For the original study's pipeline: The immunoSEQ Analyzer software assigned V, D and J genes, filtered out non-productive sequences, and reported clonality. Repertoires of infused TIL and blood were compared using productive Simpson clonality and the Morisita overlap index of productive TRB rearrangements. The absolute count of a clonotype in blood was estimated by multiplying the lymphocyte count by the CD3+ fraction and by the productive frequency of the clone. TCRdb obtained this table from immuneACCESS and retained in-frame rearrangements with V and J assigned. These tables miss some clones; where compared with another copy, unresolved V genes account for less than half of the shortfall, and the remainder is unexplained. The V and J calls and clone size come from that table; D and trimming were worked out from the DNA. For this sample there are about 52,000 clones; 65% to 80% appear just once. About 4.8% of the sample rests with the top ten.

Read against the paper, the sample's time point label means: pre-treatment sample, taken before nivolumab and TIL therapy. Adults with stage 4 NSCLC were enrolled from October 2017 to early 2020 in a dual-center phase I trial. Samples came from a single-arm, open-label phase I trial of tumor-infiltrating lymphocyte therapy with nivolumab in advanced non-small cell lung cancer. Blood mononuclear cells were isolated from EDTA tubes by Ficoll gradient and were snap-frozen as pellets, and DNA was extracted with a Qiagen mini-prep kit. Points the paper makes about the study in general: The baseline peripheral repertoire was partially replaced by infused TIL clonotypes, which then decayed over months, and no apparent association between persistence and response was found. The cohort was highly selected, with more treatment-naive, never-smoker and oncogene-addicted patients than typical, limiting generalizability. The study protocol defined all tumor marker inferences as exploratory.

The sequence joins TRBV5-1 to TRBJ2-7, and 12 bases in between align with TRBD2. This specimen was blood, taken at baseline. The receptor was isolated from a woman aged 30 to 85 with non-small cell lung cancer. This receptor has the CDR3 CASSLEWTSGIEQYF. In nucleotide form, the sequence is TGCGCCAGCAGCTTGGAGTGGACTAGCGGGATCGAGCAGTACTTC.